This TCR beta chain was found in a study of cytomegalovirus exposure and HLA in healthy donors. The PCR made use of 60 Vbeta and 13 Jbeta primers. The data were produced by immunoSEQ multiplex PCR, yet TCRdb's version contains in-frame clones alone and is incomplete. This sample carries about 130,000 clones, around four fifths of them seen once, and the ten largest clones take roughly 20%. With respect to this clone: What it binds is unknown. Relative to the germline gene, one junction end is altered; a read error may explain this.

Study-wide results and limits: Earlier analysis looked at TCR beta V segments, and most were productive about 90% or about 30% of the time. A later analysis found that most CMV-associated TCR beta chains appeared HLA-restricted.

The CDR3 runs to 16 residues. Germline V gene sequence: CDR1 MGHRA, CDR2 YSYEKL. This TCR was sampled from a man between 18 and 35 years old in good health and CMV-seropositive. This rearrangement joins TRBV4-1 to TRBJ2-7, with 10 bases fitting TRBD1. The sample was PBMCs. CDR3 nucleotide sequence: TGCGCCAGCAGCCAAGATATCTCGACAGGGGGCTACGAGCAATACTTC. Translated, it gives CASSQDISTGGYEQYF.